This T cell receptor (beta chain) was identified in a study of cytomegalovirus exposure and HLA in healthy donors. Study-wide background: Some 87 million unique TCRs from HLA-typed donors were held in an early release of data. General study findings and limits: V- and J-gene trimming of TCR beta was linked (in a later analysis) to a missense DCLRE1C variant. Confirmation was obtained in vitro that a few CMV-associated chains are specific for CMV antigens. Whilst most TCR sequences proved rare, a subset of public TCRs occurred across many donors.

Germline values: CDR1 MNHEY, CDR2 SMNVEV (reference sequence). Trimming took 5 bases from V and 0 from J; bases not matched to a gene: 5. The CDR3 loop spans 16 amino acids. As concerns this clone: Its target is not known.

Researchers ran the PCR with 60 Vbeta and 13 Jbeta primers. The table came from immunoSEQ multiplex PCR; TCRdb's copy has only in-frame clones and leaves some out. The sample holds some 99,000 clones, around 70% seen once. Material: PBMCs. The receptor comes from a woman between 70 and 85 years old in good health and CMV-seropositive. V and J are TRBV27 and TRBJ1-5; TRBD1 agrees at 9 bases. The CDR3 sequence is CASSIRQGGSNQPQHF. CDR3 bases: TGTGCCAGCAGTATAAGACAGGGGGGTAGCAATCAGCCCCAGCATTTT.